This T cell receptor beta chain emerged from a study of T cell changes during pregnancy in multiple sclerosis. In germline, CDR1 is SGHDT, CDR2 YYEEEE. V dropped 4 bases and J dropped 6; count of bases not matched to a gene: 3. The CDR3 sequence is 13 residues long. Generated by immunoSEQ multiplex PCR, the TCRdb table keeps only in-frame clones and is missing some. The sample lists roughly 59,000 clones; roughly 92% were seen once. This clonotype was obtained from a female donor with multiple sclerosis, enrolled in a pregnancy study. This material consisted of CD8+ T cells from peripheral blood mononuclear cells, taken in the second trimester of pregnancy. The genes are TRBV5-6 and TRBJ2-2, with 7 bases aligning to TRBD1. The CDR3 is CASSLGTAGELFF. The CDR3, as DNA: TGTGCCAGCAGCCTCGGGACAGCCGGGGAGCTGTTTTTT.